The TCR beta chain under discussion was sequenced for a study of CD8+ T cells in alopecia areata. Trimming stripped 3 bases from V and 5 bases from J, with 7 bases between. The CDR3 is 12 residues long. The germline V gene has CDR1 SGHTA and CDR2 FQGNSA. Following RNA extraction, reverse transcription yielded cDNA that acted as the sequencing template. Clones were sequenced by immunoSEQ multiplex PCR, and TCRdb holds only the in-frame ones, with some missing. The sample lists 150,000 or so clones, 47% occurring once. Sequencing was done on a sample of CD4+ T cells sorted from blood. The TCR was taken from a human donor with alopecia areata. J is TRBJ1-1 and V is TRBV7-2; the D gene is possibly TRBD1 (5 bases). DNA of the CDR3: TGTGCCAGCAGCTTCAGGGATACTGAAGCTTTCTTT. Its protein is CASSFRDTEAFF.